This T cell receptor (beta chain) came from a study of Ad26.COV2.S vaccination and SARS-CoV-2 variants. Study results and caveats: Participants in the vaccine arm had higher spike-specific TCR breadth; placebo recipients had lower.

This table comes from immunoSEQ multiplex PCR, and its TCRdb copy is limited to in-frame clones, with some not included. The sample holds fewer than 100,000 clones, approximately 82% seen once. V lost 6 bases to trimming and J lost 0 bases, with 12 bases between them. This CDR3 region has 14 residues. The germline CDR1 and CDR2 sequences are SGHTS and YDEGEE. This clone was detected once. Antigen specificity is unknown. This specimen consisted of peripheral blood, obtained after recovery from COVID-19. The chain joins TRBV5-8 to TRBJ1-1; TRBD1 is a possible D gene (5 bases). This clonotype was sampled from a human donor who had recovered from COVID-19. This CDR3 reads CASIGDEMNTEAFF. CDR3 nucleotides: TGTGCCAGCATCGGGGACGAGATGAACACTGAAGCTTTCTTT.